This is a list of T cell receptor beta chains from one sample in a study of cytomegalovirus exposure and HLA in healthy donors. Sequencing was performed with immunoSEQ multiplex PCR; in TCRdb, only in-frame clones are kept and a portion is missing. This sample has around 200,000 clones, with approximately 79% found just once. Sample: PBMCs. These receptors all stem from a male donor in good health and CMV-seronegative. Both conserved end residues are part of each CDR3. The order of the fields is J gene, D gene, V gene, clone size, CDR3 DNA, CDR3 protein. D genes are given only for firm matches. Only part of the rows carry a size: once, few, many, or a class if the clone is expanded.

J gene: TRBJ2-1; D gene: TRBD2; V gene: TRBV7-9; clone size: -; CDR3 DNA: TGTGCCAGCAGCTTCCTCAGCGGGAGGTCCTACAATGAGCAGTTCTTC; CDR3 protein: CASSFLSGRSYNEQFF
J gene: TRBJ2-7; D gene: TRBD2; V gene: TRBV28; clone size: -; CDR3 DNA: TGTGCCAGCAGTCCGGGCGGGGGGGGGCGCAGTGTGCAGTACTTC; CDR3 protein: CASSPGGGGRSVQYF
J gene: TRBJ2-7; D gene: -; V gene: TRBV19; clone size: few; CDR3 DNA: TGTGCCAGTAGTCTAACTCAGGGGAGACGCTACGAGCAGTACTTC; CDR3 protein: CASSLTQGRRYEQYF
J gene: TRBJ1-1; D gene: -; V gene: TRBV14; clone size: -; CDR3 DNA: TGTGCCAGCAGCCAAGTAGGGGGTTCGGGCACTGAAGCTTTCTTT; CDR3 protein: CASSQVGGSGTEAFF
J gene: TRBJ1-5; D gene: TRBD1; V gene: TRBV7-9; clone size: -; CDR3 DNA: TGTGCCAGCAGCTTTGACGGGACAGGGGAAAATCAGCCCCAGCATTTT; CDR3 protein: CASSFDGTGENQPQHF
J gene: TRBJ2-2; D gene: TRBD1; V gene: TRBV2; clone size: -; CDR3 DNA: TGTGCCAGCCGAGACAGGGTTGGGACCGGGGAGCTGTTTTTT; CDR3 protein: CASRDRVGTGELFF
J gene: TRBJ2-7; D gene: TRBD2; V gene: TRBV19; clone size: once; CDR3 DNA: TGTGCCAGTAGTACGGGCTCTAGCGGGACCTACGAGCAGTACTTC; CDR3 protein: CASSTGSSGTYEQYF
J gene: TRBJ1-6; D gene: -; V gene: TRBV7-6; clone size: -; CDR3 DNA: TGTGCCAGCAGCTTAGCCGTCAGCTCCTATAATTCACCCCTCCACTTT; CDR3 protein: CASSLAVSSYNSPLHF
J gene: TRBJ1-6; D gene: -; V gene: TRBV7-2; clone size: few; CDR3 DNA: TGTGCCAGCAGCACTACACGCTCCTATAATTCACCCCTCCACTTT; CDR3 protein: CASSTTRSYNSPLHF
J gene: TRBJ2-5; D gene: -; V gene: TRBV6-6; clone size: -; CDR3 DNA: TGTGCCAGCAGTTACCTGGCGGCAGAGACCCAGTACTTC; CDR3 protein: CASSYLAAETQYF
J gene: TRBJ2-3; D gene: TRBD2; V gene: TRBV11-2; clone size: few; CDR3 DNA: TGTGCCAGCAGCTTTAGCGGGAGGGAGACAGATACGCAGTATTTT; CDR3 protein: CASSFSGRETDTQYF
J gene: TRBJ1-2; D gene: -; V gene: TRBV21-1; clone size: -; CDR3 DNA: TGTGCCAGCAGTTTTACCGACAGGGGGCGGGCTAACTATGGCTACACCTTC; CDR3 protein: CASSFTDRGRANYGYTF
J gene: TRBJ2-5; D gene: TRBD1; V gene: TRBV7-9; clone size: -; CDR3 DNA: TGTGCCAGCAACGACCGGGACAGCCAAGAGACCCAGTACTTC; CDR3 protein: CASNDRDSQETQYF